This T cell receptor (beta chain) was recorded in a study of identical twins. A note on this clonotype: The target antigen is unknown.

General study results and limits: Invariant MAIT and iNKT cells may have partly biased zero-insertion analyses. Beta out-of-frame sequences showed weaker excess sharing between twins. The same donors were not followed; conclusions instead depended on cross-sectional statistical analysis.

A single record per CDR3 protein comes from TCRdb applying MiXCR to the 5' RACE reads. The table lists some 560,000 distinct CDR3 sequences, approximately 9.6% of them singletons, with roughly 3% in the top ten. The germline V gene encodes CDR1 SGHRS and CDR2 YFSETQ. Trimming at V came to 4 bases and at J to 5 bases, leaving 3 bases not matched to a gene. The CDR3 loop spans 13 amino acids. These data were also filed under a second study, of yellow fever vaccine responses in identical twins. That paper notes: Each twin's T cell response to the vaccine was reported to look partly convergent and partly personalized.

The specimen sequenced was PBMCs. This clonotype was sampled from a woman between 18 and 29 years old in good health. The J gene is TRBJ2-7, the V gene TRBV5-1; 10 bases are shared with TRBD1. CDR3 in amino acids: CASSVTGGDEQYF. Here the CDR3 DNA reads TGCGCCAGCAGCGTGACAGGGGGCGACGAGCAGTACTTC. The full variable domain, completed using reference TRBV5-1 and TRBJ2-7, is KAGVTQTPRYLIKTRGQQVTLSCSPISGHRSVSWYQQTPGQGLQFLFEYFSETQRNKGNFPGRFSGRQFSNSRSEMNVSTLELGDSALYLCASSVTGGDEQYFGPGTRLTVT.